This T cell receptor beta chain was sequenced in a study of T-cell memory formation after mild COVID-19. Germline V CDR1 and CDR2: SGHDT, YYEEEE. CDR3 length: 15 residues. Trimming pared 3 bases from V and 4 bases from J, leaving 14 bases between. TCRdb re-called the 5' RACE reads with MiXCR, one entry per CDR3 protein. In the table there are tens of thousands of distinct CDR3 sequences, approximately 15% of which are singletons. The chain is built from TRBV5-6 and TRBJ1-5, with a possible D match to TRBD1 (5 bases). The source of this sequence is an adult woman who had mild COVID-19 (a few samples of this study predate the infection). Cell type and time point are not known. The sample consisted of PBMCs or a T cell subset sorted from them (not recorded which). The CDR3 reads CASSSKGLGNQPQHF. In DNA form, the CDR3 reads TGTGCCAGCAGCTCCAAGGGGTTGGGGAATCAGCCCCAGCATTTT.